This TCR beta chain was observed in a study of blood T cell repertoires in COVID-19. The CDR3 covers 14 residues. V shed 5 bases, J shed 10 bases, and the junction held 6 bases outside the gene matches. CDR1 and CDR2 from the germline V gene are MGHDK and SYGVNS. In the authors' methods: Reference gene primers were amplified, and this amplification served to estimate nucleated cell counts. Data came from immunoSEQ multiplex PCR; TCRdb stores just in-frame clones and leaves some out. V and J calls and clone size follow that table, whereas D and trimming were derived from the DNA. The sample holds fewer than 350,000 clones; around 84% are singletons and the top ten take roughly 2.7%. Adults between roughly 18 and 89 years of age took part from 20 to 25 US areas. Clinical history as reported by participants underpinned cohort assignment. Cohort 3 donors counted as recovered after two negative PCRs, clearance, or resolved symptoms.

This clone has only a few counts. The source material was PBMCs or T cells enriched from blood (not recorded which). This chain joins TRBV25-1 and TRBJ1-6, with 9 bases fitting TRBD1. This TCR came from a woman between 50 and 59 years old who had recovered from COVID-19. CDR3 sequence: CASSQQGAGSPLHF. CDR3 nucleotides: TGTGCCAGCAGTCAACAGGGGGCCGGATCACCCCTCCACTTT.